The present T cell receptor beta chain was sequenced within a study of cytomegalovirus exposure and HLA in healthy donors. Regarding this clone: Its matching antigen is unknown.

Study-wide findings and caveats: A later analysis showed HLA-associated TCR beta chains outstripping equally common others in clonal expansion. There were reportedly fewer N-insertions in an Asian-associated ancestry cluster than the roughly 670-donor mean, in a later analysis. Analyses of presence/absence relied on an assumption of roughly uniform sequencing depth across donors. The study reported that TCR beta sequences accurately predicted HLA-A and HLA-B alleles in most subjects.

The germline V gene encodes CDR1 SGHTA and CDR2 FQGTGA. Between the trimmed V and J ends, which lost 2 bases and 0 bases, there was a span of 8 bases. CDR3 length: 15 residues. In the PCR, 60 Vbeta and 13 Jbeta primers were used. Only in-frame clones appear in the TCRdb table, and some are missing; sequencing was by immunoSEQ multiplex PCR. The table has around 120,000 clones, around 70% seen once. This clonotype was obtained from a woman aged 55-69 years in good health and CMV-seropositive. Input material: PBMCs. The gene calls are TRBV7-3 and TRBJ1-5; D is perhaps TRBD1 (5 bases). The CDR3 DNA follows: TGTGCCAGCAGCTTAGTCGGGGGTAGCAATCAGCCCCAGCATTTT. Protein product: CASSLVGGSNQPQHF.